Each of the 18 T cell receptor beta chains below was sequenced from the same sample in a study of T-cell reconstitution after alpha-beta-depleted transplantation in children. For TCRbeta, the library was prepared with unique molecular identifiers. Using its own MiXCR run on the PCR reads, TCRdb lists one record per CDR3 protein. The sample yields tens of thousands of distinct CDR3 sequences, approximately 8.7% seen once. This specimen consisted of PBMCs, mostly from graft donor cells, obtained 60 days after TCRalphabeta/CD19-depleted stem cell transplant. These receptors came from a male patient aged 2 to 9 who had a stem cell transplant for chronic granulomatous disease, so the T cells may come from the graft donor.

This clonotype was recorded many times. The chain carries TRBV20-1 and TRBJ2-3, with D perhaps matching TRBD1 (7 bases). The CDR3 runs 16 residues. From germline, CDR1 is DFQATT and CDR2 SNEGSKA (reference sequence). Deletions cut 6 bases from V and 6 bases from J, with 25 bases between. The DNA of the CDR3 is TGCAGTGCCCCGCCTTTTAGCAGGGGGGCTGCGGATACGCAGTATTTT. Translated: CSAPPFSRGAADTQYF.

The chain joins TRBV12-3 or TRBV12-4 to TRBJ2-2; 8 bases line up with TRBD2. CDR3 length: 17 amino acids. Trimming cost V 5 bases and J 1 base; bases outside gene matches: 9. The CDR3 here is CASSVLADHMNTGELFF. The CDR3 coding sequence is TGTGCCAGCAGTGTACTAGCGGACCACATGAACACCGGGGAGCTGTTTTTT.

This clonotype showed up just a few times. The V and J genes are TRBV20-1 and TRBJ1-2, with a weak D call TRBD1 (6 bases). Trimming took 3 bases from V and 5 from J, leaving 13 bases between them. The CDR3 length is 13 residues. Germline CDR1 reads DFQATT; CDR2 reads SNEGSKA (reference sequence). The CDR3 reads CSASGGAGYGYTF. The DNA of the CDR3 is TGCAGTGCTAGCGGGGGGGCGGGGTATGGCTACACCTTC.

This clonotype has a count of ten or more. J is TRBJ2-1 and V is TRBV12-3 or TRBV12-4; 11 bases are shared with TRBD1. J gave up 7 bases and V 3 bases, and 26 bases lay outside the gene matches. This CDR3 comprises 22 residues. The chain's CDR3 is CASSFAPGQGGMGSNFKNEQFF. The CDR3 coding sequence is TGTGCCAGCAGTTTTGCACCGGGACAGGGGGGAATGGGGAGTAATTTTAAGAATGAGCAGTTCTTC.

This clonotype was counted ten times or more. This sequence joins TRBV6-1 and TRBJ1-3, with D possibly TRBD1 on 5 matching bases. The CDR3 is made up of 12 amino acids. From germline, CDR1 is MNHNS and CDR2 SASEGT. V gave up 8 bases and J gave up 7 bases, with 12 bases separating them. Here the CDR3 reads CASCRVANTIYF. DNA of the CDR3: TGTGCCAGCTGCAGGGTTGCTAACACCATATATTTT.

This clonotype was detected ten times or more. V gene TRBV7-2 combines with J gene TRBJ1-3; D gene ambiguous. The V end lost 1 base, the J end lost 0 bases, and 10 bases lay between the germline ends. Germline V lookup: CDR1 SGHTA, CDR2 FQGNSA. The CDR3 has 16 amino acids. Here the CDR3 reads CASSLGVGASGNTIYF. The CDR3 DNA reads as TGTGCCAGCAGCTTAGGGGTCGGTGCCTCTGGAAACACCATATATTTT.

This clonotype appeared many times. The chain links TRBV4-2 to TRBJ2-1; TRBD2 agrees at 8 bases. The J segment lost 9 bases and the V segment lost 2 bases, leaving 12 bases of the junction unmatched. Germline V gives CDR1 LGHNA, CDR2 YNFKEQ. This CDR3 comprises 16 residues. The CDR3, as DNA: TGTGCCAGCAGCCAATATAGCGGGACCGCTACGGGTGAGCAGTTCTTC. Translating gives CASSQYSGTATGEQFF.

V usage is TRBV20-1 and J usage is TRBJ2-1; a possible D gene is TRBD2 (5 bases). The germline gives CDR1 DFQATT, CDR2 SNEGSKA (reference sequence). The CDR3 has 16 residues. V lost 1 base to trimming and J lost 4 bases, with 17 bases between them. Written as DNA, the CDR3 is TGCAGTGCTAGAGGAGCCGAGGGCGGCTCTTACAATGAGCAGTTCTTC. Its protein is CSARGAEGGSYNEQFF.

This clonotype was counted only a few times. Because the CDR3's place on the DNA is in doubt, the DNA is left out and the CDR3 is given as listed by TCRdb. The CDR3 loop is CASSRLAGDTGELFFF. The chain links TRBV4-2 to TRBJ2-2; the table calls TRBD2, which could not be checked here. CDR1 is LGHNA and CDR2 is YNFKEQ in the germline V gene. The length of the CDR3 is 16 amino acids, counting both ends.

There are many counts of this clonotype. The V gene is TRBV12-3 or TRBV12-4, the J gene TRBJ1-1; D call uncertain. The CDR3 is 11 amino acids. V lost 6 bases and J 6 bases, leaving 8 bases between the germline ends. The CDR3 loop reads CASRMRAEAFF. As DNA, the CDR3 is TGTGCCAGCAGGATGAGGGCTGAAGCTTTCTTT.

This clonotype was recorded many times. The chain links TRBV6-2 or TRBV6-3 to TRBJ2-4; 7 bases match TRBD1. Trimming removed 5 bases from V and 1 base from J; junction bases left unmatched: 2. CDR1 MNHEY and CDR2 SVGEGT come from the germline V gene. The CDR3 sequence is 14 residues long. CDR3 sequence: CASSPDRAKNIQYF. The CDR3 region has the DNA TGTGCCAGCAGTCCGGACAGGGCCAAAAACATTCAGTACTTC.

This clonotype was detected ten times or more. This chain uses TRBV9 with TRBJ2-3, with D hard to call. The CDR3 has 15 amino acids. CDR1 is SGDLS and CDR2 is YYNGEE in the germline V gene. V lost 1 base and J 4 bases, leaving 13 bases between the germline ends. The CDR3 nucleotides read TGTGCCAGCAGCGTACAGGTAGAGATTGCAGATACGCAGTATTTT. Amino acid sequence: CASSVQVEIADTQYF.

The V and J genes are TRBV18 and TRBJ2-2; 9 nucleotides match TRBD2. Germline V gene lookup returns CDR1 KGHSH and CDR2 LQKENI. The V gene end was trimmed by 3 bases and the J gene end by 5 bases; junction bases not matched to a gene: 10. The CDR3 runs to 17 residues. The CDR3 protein is CASSPRTSVQRTGELFF. CDR3 in DNA: TGTGCCAGCTCACCGCGGACTAGCGTCCAGAGGACCGGGGAGCTGTTTTTT.

This clonotype came up many times. The chain recombines TRBV12-3 or TRBV12-4 with TRBJ2-1; the match to TRBD2 covers 8 bases. This CDR3 contains 17 residues. V trimming: 5 bases; J trimming: 6 bases; junction bases outside the gene matches: 15. The CDR3 sequence is CASSLQQGLAGGNEQFF. CDR3 DNA sequence: TGTGCCAGCAGTCTCCAACAGGGATTGGCGGGGGGCAATGAGCAGTTCTTC.

This clonotype was counted ten times or more. The chain joins TRBV15 to TRBJ2-3; 8 nucleotides match TRBD1. From germline, CDR1 is LNHNV and CDR2 YYDKDF (reference sequence). The length of the CDR3 is 14 residues. V gave up 3 bases and J gave up 5 bases; unmatched junction bases: 4. This chain's CDR3 is CATSSDRGRDTQYF. The CDR3 coding sequence is TGTGCCACCAGCAGCGACAGGGGAAGAGATACGCAGTATTTT.

The rearrangement joins TRBV12-3 or TRBV12-4 to TRBJ2-7; 8 bases are a match to TRBD1. This CDR3 has 12 residues. Unmatched junction bases numbered 6, after V lost 6 bases and J lost 8 bases. For the CDR3, the DNA is TGTGCCAGCAGCAGACCAGGGGGCAAGCAGTACTTC. Amino acids: CASSRPGGKQYF.

This clonotype appeared many times. In DNA, the CDR3 is TGTGCCAGCAGCCAGATTCTTCTTGAGACCCAGTACTTC. This gives the protein CASSQILLETQYF. The chain recombines TRBV14 with TRBJ2-5; no firm D call. The length of the CDR3 is 13 residues. V dropped 3 bases and J dropped 5 bases, with 10 bases sitting between them. Per the germline V gene, CDR1 is SGHDN and CDR2 is FVKESK.

This clonotype occurred a few times. The rearrangement uses TRBV7-9 and TRBJ1-2; D unclear. Germline CDR1 SEHNR, CDR2 FQNEAQ (reference sequence). V lost 4 bases, J lost 4 bases, and 7 bases lay in between. This CDR3 has 12 residues. The CDR3 sequence is CASSSTVYGYTF. CDR3 nucleotides: TGTGCCAGCAGCTCGACGGTCTATGGCTACACCTTC.